The next 13 T cell receptor beta chains were all read from a single sample in a study of blood T cells in healthy people across ages. The authors ran a second PCR of roughly 6 to 11 cycles using a sample-barcoded 5' primer and a J-beta primer mix. TCRdb processed the 5' RACE reads anew with MiXCR; each CDR3 protein has one entry. Of some 1.6 million distinct CDR3 sequences in the sample, about 35% are singletons; the top ten hold roughly 10%. Material for sequencing was blood. These receptors all stem from a woman between 25 and 40 years old in good health.

The chain has TRBV10-3 and TRBJ1-5; D unclear. Germline V gene lookup returns CDR1 ENHRY and CDR2 SYGVKD. V dropped 8 bases and J dropped 7 bases, with 12 bases sitting between them. The CDR3 spans 12 residues. CDR3 in amino acids: CAISDGEQPQHF. The DNA for the CDR3 is TGTGCCATCTCGGATGGTGAGCAGCCCCAGCATTTT.

The gene calls are TRBV7-8 and TRBJ2-1; D unresolved. CDR1 SGHVS and CDR2 FQNEAQ come from the germline V gene. The V gene lost 1 base and the J gene lost 8 bases, with 9 bases spanning the gap. CDR3 length: 13 amino acids. Here the CDR3 reads CASSLESTDEQFF. CDR3 DNA sequence: TGTGCCAGCAGCTTAGAGTCTACAGATGAGCAGTTCTTC.

This clonotype was seen a handful of times. The chain recombines TRBV7-6 with TRBJ2-1; D might be TRBD2 (6 bases). V was pared by 3 bases and J by 1 base, with 13 bases between. The CDR3 has 16 residues. Germline loops: CDR1 SGHVS, CDR2 FNYEAQ. CDR3 bases: TGTGCCAGCAGCTTGGCCGGGACTGATTCCTACAATGAGCAGTTCTTC. It specifies CASSLAGTDSYNEQFF.

The V and J genes are TRBV6-6 and TRBJ2-3; 7 bases agree with TRBD2. Germline V gene sequence: CDR1 MNHNY, CDR2 SVGAGI (reference sequence). The CDR3 loop spans 17 amino acids. Trimming removed 2 bases from V and 0 bases from J; junction bases left unmatched: 8. The CDR3 DNA follows: TGTGCCAGCAGTTACGACCGGGGGGAAGTAAGCACAGATACGCAGTATTTT. This translates into CASSYDRGEVSTDTQYF.

The gene calls are TRBV6-1 and TRBJ1-6; D not resolved. CDR3 length: 15 amino acids. The germline CDR1 and CDR2 sequences are MNHNS and SASEGT. Trimming shortened V by 8 bases and J by 10 bases, and 21 bases separated the two germline ends. The CDR3 region is CASGTTSSVESPLHF. The CDR3, as DNA: TGTGCCAGCGGCACCACCAGTTCGGTGGAGTCACCCCTCCACTTT.

The chain links TRBV28 to TRBJ1-5; 12 nucleotides align to TRBD1. Germline-derived CDR1 and CDR2 are MDHEN and SYDVKM. CDR3 length: 16 amino acids. With V trimmed by 2 bases and J by 3 bases, 2 bases remained unmatched. CDR3 nucleotide sequence: TGTGCCAGCAGTTTAACGGGACAGGGGGCCAATCAGCCCCAGCATTTT. Translated, it gives CASSLTGQGANQPQHF. Drawing the rest from reference TRBV28 and TRBJ1-5, the complete variable domain is DVKVTQSSRYLVKRTGEKVFLECVQDMDHENMFWYRQDPGLGLRLIYFSYDVKMKEKGDIPEGYSVSREKKERFSLILESASTNQTSMYLCASSLTGQGANQPQHFGDGTRLSIL.

For this clonotype: At one end, the junction sequence differs from germline, possibly due to a read error. The chain joins TRBV3-1 to TRBJ2-3; 8 bases agree with TRBD1. This CDR3 is 18 amino acids long. CDR1 and CDR2 from the germline V gene are LGHDT and YNNKEL (reference sequence). Here the CDR3 reads CVSSQAGGQGTNTDTQYF. As DNA, the CDR3 is TGTGTCAGCAGCCAAGCGGGTGGACAGGGAACAAACACAGATACGCAGTATTTT.

This clonotype was seen a few times. The junction departs from the called germline gene at one end, perhaps through a read error. The chain employs TRBV18 and TRBJ2-6; no clear D gene. The CDR3 runs to 17 residues. Germline values: CDR1 KGHSH, CDR2 LQKENI. CDR3 region: CASSAQVIVSGANVLTF. The CDR3 DNA follows: TGCGCCAGCTCAGCCCAGGTAATAGTCTCTGGGGCCAACGTCCTGACTTTC.

The chain links TRBV2 to TRBJ2-7; D may match TRBD1 or TRBD2 (5 bases each). The V and J ends lost 3 bases and 6 bases respectively, with 9 bases between them. This CDR3 spans 12 amino acids. From germline, CDR1 is SNHLY and CDR2 FYNNEI. CDR3 loop: CASSEGVGEQYF. The CDR3, as DNA: TGTGCCAGCAGTGAGGGGGTAGGCGAGCAGTACTTC.

J is TRBJ2-7 and V is TRBV7-7; no reliable D call. V lost 4 bases and J lost 5, with 12 bases in between. Germline assignment: CDR1 SSHAT and CDR2 FNYEAQ (reference sequence). This CDR3 is 13 amino acids long. CDR3 loop: CASSSVPTDEQYF. The CDR3 coding sequence is TGTGCCAGCAGCTCGGTCCCCACGGACGAGCAGTACTTC.

V is TRBV7-7 and J is TRBJ2-1, with D hard to call. V was pared by 1 base and J by 5 bases, with 15 bases between. Germline CDR1 and CDR2: SSHAT and FNYEAQ (reference sequence). The CDR3 consists of 16 residues. The CDR3 DNA follows: TGTGCCAGCAGCTTAGGCCCAAGGGCGTACAACAATGAGCAGTTCTTC. This translates into CASSLGPRAYNNEQFF.

The chain is built from TRBV11-2 and TRBJ2-3; 9 nucleotides align to TRBD1. Trimming cost V 6 bases and J 5 bases; bases outside gene matches: 9. CDR1 is SGHAT, CDR2 FQNNGV, per germline. The length of the CDR3 is 15 residues. CDR3 sequence: CASRHGTGHEDTQYF. In nucleotides, the CDR3 is TGTGCCAGCAGGCACGGGACAGGGCATGAAGATACGCAGTATTTT.

CDR3 nucleotides: TGTGCCAGCAGTTATGGTCTCCTCGACAATGAGCAGTTCTTC. Protein sequence: CASSYGLLDNEQFF. The chain is built from TRBV6-5 and TRBJ2-1; D remains ambiguous. The CDR3 is 14 amino acids. V was trimmed by 3 bases and J by 5 bases, leaving 11 bases between them. Per the germline V gene, CDR1 is MNHEY and CDR2 is SVGAGI.